This TCR beta chain was documented in a study of blood T cell repertoires in COVID-19. Study-wide context: T cells, B-cell-depleted T cells, or PBMCs provided the cDNA or gDNA that served as material.

Trimming removed 0 bases at V and 7 bases at J, with 8 bases between. This CDR3 contains 13 residues. CDR1 is SGHTS and CDR2 is YDEGEE in the germline V gene. This clone has just one count. Per the authors' pipeline: Estimated nucleated cell counts came from reference gene primer amplification. The data were produced by immunoSEQ multiplex PCR, yet TCRdb's version contains in-frame clones alone and is incomplete. That table is the source of V, J and clone size, and D and trimming were worked out from the DNA. The sample yields fewer than 85,000 clones, over 60% seen once. The chain carries TRBV5-8 and TRBJ1-3; D is undetermined. The clonotype was recovered from an older man with COVID-19, enrolled during active disease. Sequenced sample: peripheral blood. The CDR3 DNA reads TGTGCCAGCAGCTTGGCAGGAACCAACACCATATATTTT. This encodes CASSLAGTNTIYF.